This T cell receptor (beta chain) was recovered during a study of a mutant IDH1 vaccine in newly diagnosed glioma. Study-level information: Commencement of vaccination occurred 4-6 weeks following radiotherapy alone, or concurrently with temozolomide cycles. Most patients had received both radiotherapy and temozolomide, the prior options being radiotherapy, temozolomide, or both. Males made up approximately 60% and females about 40% of treated patients, whose mean age was approximately 43 years. Findings of the study overall: Immune responses induced by the vaccine were seen in 93.3% of patients, spanning multiple MHC alleles.

Of note for this clone: No antigen is known for it.

Sequencing used immunoSEQ multiplex PCR; TCRdb keeps in-frame clones, though not all of them. The table has about 90,000 clones, approximately 89% seen once. The time point here: week 47, end of study. Each dose of the vaccine consisted of 300 ug of mutant IDH1 20-mer peptide, with topical imiquimod. Material: PBMCs, obtained from a glioma patient whose treatment included an IDH1 peptide vaccine. The sequence derives from a woman aged 50 to 65 with glioma.

CDR3 region: CASSLARGLSGELFF. The CDR3 DNA follows: TGTGCCAGCAGCTTAGCGCGGGGCCTCTCTGGGGAGCTGTTTTTT. The chain couples TRBV7-9 to TRBJ2-2; D perhaps matches TRBD2 (6 bases). V lost 0 bases, J lost 8 bases, and 13 bases lay in between. The CDR3 runs to 15 residues. The germline CDR1 and CDR2 sequences are SEHNR and FQNEAQ (reference sequence).